Described below is a single T cell receptor (beta chain) sequence and its context. What it binds is not known. The data originate from a study of cytomegalovirus exposure and HLA in healthy donors. Study outcomes and limitations: Both high specificity and high sensitivity reportedly marked the classifier's diagnosis of cytomegalovirus status.

The V and J ends lost 4 bases and 5 bases, in that order; junction bases with no gene match: 10. Per the germline V gene, CDR1 is SGHKS and CDR2 is YYEKEE (reference sequence). The CDR3 sequence is 16 residues long. Amplification used 60 Vbeta primers and 13 Jbeta primers. Data came from immunoSEQ multiplex PCR; TCRdb stores just in-frame clones and leaves some out. The profile shows roughly 200,000 clones, 79% of them singletons. The V call is TRBV5-5, the J call TRBJ2-3; 10 bases fit TRBD2. Specimen: PBMCs. This TCR derives from a woman aged 25-40 years in good health and CMV-seropositive. The CDR3 sequence is CASSPVASGGVDTQYF. The CDR3 nucleotides read TGTGCCAGCAGCCCGGTGGCTAGCGGGGGTGTAGATACGCAGTATTTT.